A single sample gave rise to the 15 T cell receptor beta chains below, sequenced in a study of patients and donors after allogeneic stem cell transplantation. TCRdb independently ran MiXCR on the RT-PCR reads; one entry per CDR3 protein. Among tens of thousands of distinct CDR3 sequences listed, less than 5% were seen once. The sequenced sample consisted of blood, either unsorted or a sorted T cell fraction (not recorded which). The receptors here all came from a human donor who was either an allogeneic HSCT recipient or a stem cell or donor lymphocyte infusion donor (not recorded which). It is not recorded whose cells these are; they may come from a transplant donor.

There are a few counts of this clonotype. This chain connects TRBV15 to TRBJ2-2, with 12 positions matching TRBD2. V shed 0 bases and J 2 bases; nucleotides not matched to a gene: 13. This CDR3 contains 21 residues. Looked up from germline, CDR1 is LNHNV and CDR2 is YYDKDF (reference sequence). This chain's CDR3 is CATSRELLLTSGGYNTGELFF. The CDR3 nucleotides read TGTGCCACCAGCAGAGAGTTGCTATTGACTAGCGGGGGCTATAACACCGGGGAGCTGTTTTTT.

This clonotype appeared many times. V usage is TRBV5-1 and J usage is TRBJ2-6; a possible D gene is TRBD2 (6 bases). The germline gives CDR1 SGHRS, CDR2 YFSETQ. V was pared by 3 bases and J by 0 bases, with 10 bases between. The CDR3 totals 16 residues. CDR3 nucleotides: TGCGCCAGCAGCTCAGGAGGGAGCTCTGGGGCCAACGTCCTGACTTTC. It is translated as CASSSGGSSGANVLTF.

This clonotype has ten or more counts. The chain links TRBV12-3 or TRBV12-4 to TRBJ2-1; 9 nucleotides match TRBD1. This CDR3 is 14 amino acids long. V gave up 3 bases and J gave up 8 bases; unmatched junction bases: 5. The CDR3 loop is CASSFNRGQDEQFF. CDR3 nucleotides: TGTGCCAGCAGTTTTAACAGGGGGCAGGATGAGCAGTTCTTC.

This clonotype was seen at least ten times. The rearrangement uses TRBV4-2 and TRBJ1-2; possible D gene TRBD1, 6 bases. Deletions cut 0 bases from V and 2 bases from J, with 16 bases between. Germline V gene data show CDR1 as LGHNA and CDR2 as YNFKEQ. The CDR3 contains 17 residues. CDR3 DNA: TGTGCCAGCAGCCAAGATCTTTTGACAGGACACAACTATGGCTACACCTTC. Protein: CASSQDLLTGHNYGYTF.

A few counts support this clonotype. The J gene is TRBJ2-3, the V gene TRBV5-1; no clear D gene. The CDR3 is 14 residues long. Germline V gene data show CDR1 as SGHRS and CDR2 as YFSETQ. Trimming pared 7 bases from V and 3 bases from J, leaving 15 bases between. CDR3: CASRVSSKTDTQYF. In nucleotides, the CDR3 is TGCGCCAGCCGCGTGAGTAGTAAGACAGATACGCAGTATTTT. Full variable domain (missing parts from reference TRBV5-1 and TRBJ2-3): KAGVTQTPRYLIKTRGQQVTLSCSPISGHRSVSWYQQTPGQGLQFLFEYFSETQRNKGNFPGRFSGRQFSNSRSEMNVSTLELGDSALYLCASRVSSKTDTQYFGPGTRLTVL.

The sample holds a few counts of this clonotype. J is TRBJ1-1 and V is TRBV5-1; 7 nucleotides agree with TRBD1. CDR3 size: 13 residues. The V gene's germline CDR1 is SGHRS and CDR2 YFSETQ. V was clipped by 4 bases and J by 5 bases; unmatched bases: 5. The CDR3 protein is CASSNTGVTEAFF. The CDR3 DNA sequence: TGCGCCAGCAGCAATACAGGGGTGACTGAAGCTTTCTTT.

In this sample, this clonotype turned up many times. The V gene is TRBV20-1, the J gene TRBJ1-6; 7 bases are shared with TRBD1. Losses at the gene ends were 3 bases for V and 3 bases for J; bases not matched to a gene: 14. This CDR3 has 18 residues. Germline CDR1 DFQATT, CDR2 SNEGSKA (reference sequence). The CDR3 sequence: CSASPTITDRVYNSPLHF. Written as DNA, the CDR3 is TGCAGTGCTAGCCCCACTATTACAGACAGGGTCTATAATTCACCCCTCCACTTT.

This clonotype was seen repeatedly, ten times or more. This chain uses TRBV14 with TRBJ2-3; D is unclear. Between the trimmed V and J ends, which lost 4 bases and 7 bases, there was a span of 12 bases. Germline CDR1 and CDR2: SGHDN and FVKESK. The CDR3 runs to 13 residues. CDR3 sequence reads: CASSRPMGNTQYF. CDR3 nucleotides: TGTGCCAGCAGCCGACCAATGGGGAATACGCAGTATTTT.

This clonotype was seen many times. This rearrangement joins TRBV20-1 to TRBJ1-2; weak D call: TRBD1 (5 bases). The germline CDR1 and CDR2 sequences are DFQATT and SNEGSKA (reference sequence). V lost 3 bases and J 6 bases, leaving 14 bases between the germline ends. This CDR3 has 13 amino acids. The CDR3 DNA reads TGCAGTGCTAGGGGGCAGGGAGATCATGGCTACACCTTC. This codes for CSARGQGDHGYTF.

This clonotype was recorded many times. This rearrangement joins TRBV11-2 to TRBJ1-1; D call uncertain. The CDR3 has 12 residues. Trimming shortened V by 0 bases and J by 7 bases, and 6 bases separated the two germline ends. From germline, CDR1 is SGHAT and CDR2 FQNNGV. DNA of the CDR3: TGTGCCAGCAGCTTAGAAGCCAGTGAAGCTTTCTTT. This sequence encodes CASSLEASEAFF.

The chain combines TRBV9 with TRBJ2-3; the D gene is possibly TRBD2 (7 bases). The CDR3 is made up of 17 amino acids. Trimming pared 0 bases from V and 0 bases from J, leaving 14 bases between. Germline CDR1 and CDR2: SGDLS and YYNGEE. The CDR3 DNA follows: TGTGCCAGCAGCGTAGGGGTGGCGGGGGCGAGCACAGATACGCAGTATTTT. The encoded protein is CASSVGVAGASTDTQYF.

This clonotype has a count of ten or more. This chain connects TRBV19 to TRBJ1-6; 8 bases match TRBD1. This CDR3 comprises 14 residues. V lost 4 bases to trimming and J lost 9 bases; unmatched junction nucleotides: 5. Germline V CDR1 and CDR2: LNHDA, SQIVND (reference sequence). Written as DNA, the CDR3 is TGTGCCAGTAGTAGACAGGGGACTTCTTCACCCCTCCACTTT. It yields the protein CASSRQGTSSPLHF.

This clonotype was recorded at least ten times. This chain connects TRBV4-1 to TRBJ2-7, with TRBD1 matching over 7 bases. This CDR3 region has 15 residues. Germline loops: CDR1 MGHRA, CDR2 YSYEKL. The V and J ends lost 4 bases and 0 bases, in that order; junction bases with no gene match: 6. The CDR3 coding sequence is TGCGCCAGCAGCCGTTTGACAGGGTACTCCTACGAGCAGTACTTC. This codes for CASSRLTGYSYEQYF.

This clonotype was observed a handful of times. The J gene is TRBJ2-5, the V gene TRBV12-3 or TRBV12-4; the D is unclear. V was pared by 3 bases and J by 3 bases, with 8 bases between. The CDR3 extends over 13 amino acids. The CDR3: CASSFGSEETQYF. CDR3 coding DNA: TGTGCCAGCAGTTTTGGGTCTGAAGAGACCCAGTACTTC.

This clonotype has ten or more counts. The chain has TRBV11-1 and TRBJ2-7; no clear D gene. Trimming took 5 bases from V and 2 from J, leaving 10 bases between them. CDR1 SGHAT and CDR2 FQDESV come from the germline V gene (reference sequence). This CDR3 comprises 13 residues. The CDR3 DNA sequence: TGTGCCAGCAGCACCCACAGAGCCTACGAGCAGTACTTC. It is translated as CASSTHRAYEQYF.